Listed below are T cell receptor beta chains from one sample, sequenced in a study of T-cell reconstitution after alpha-beta-depleted transplantation in children. Each CDR3 protein gets one entry after TCRdb re-called the PCR reads with MiXCR. The profile shows hundreds of thousands of distinct CDR3 sequences, 15% to 20% of them singletons. Sequences were derived from PBMCs, mostly from graft donor cells, sampled 360 days after TCRalphabeta/CD19-depleted stem cell transplant. Receptors originate from a male patient between 5 and 17 years old who had a stem cell transplant for acute lymphoblastic leukemia, so the T cells may come from the graft donor. The CDR3 runs from the conserved cysteine through the conserved F or W. A D gene is named only where the DNA matches it firmly. Some rows mark clone size as missing; the rest say once, few, many or name a class of expanded clone.

v_call: TRBV12-3/TRBV12-4
j_call: TRBJ2-7
clone_size: many
d_call: .
cdr3_nt: TGTGCCAGCAGTTTGGATCTATCCAGCCTCCGAAACCTTTACGAGCAGTACTTC
cdr3_aa: CASSLDLSSLRNLYEQYF

v_call: TRBV7-2
j_call: TRBJ2-1
clone_size: few
d_call: .
cdr3_nt: TGTGCCAGCAGCTTAATTCTTGTGAGGGGAGCCTACAATGAGCAGTTCTTC
cdr3_aa: CASSLILVRGAYNEQFF

v_call: TRBV3-1
j_call: TRBJ2-3
clone_size: .
d_call: .
cdr3_nt: TGTGCCAGCAGCCTTACAAGAAAGGGGAGATATACAGATACGCAGTATTTT
cdr3_aa: CASSLTRKGRYTDTQYF

v_call: TRBV5-1
j_call: TRBJ1-4
clone_size: few
d_call: TRBD1
cdr3_nt: TGCGCCAGCAGCTGGGGGACAGGAGGGATTAAAAAACTGTTTTTT
cdr3_aa: CASSWGTGGIKKLFF

v_call: TRBV29-1
j_call: TRBJ2-7
clone_size: .
d_call: .
cdr3_nt: TGCAGCGTTGAATCGGCGTACGAGCAGTACTTC
cdr3_aa: CSVESAYEQYF

v_call: TRBV13
j_call: TRBJ2-3
clone_size: .
d_call: .
cdr3_nt: TGTGCCAGCAGCTTCTCGACGGGAGCATCAGAAGATACGCAGTATTTT
cdr3_aa: CASSFSTGASEDTQYF

v_call: TRBV7-9
j_call: TRBJ2-3
clone_size: many
d_call: .
cdr3_nt: TGTGCCAGCATTGAGAGTTGGGGGGACACAGATACGCAGTATTTT
cdr3_aa: CASIESWGDTDTQYF

v_call: TRBV20-1
j_call: TRBJ1-3
clone_size: .
d_call: .
cdr3_nt: TGCAGTGCTACCGCAGCGTTCTCTGGAAACACCATATATTTT
cdr3_aa: CSATAAFSGNTIYF

v_call: TRBV4-2
j_call: TRBJ1-4
clone_size: .
d_call: .
cdr3_nt: TGTGCCAGCAGCCAAGAGGATAAAGAAAAACTGTTTTTT
cdr3_aa: CASSQEDKEKLFF

v_call: TRBV5-1
j_call: TRBJ2-1
clone_size: .
d_call: .
cdr3_nt: TGCGCCAGCAGCTTGGTGGTGCGCGGAGAAATGGGTGAGCAGTTCTTC
cdr3_aa: CASSLVVRGEMGEQFF

v_call: TRBV10-3
j_call: TRBJ2-5
clone_size: many
d_call: .
cdr3_nt: TGTGCCATCAGTGCTGGGGAGACCCAGTACTTC
cdr3_aa: CAISAGETQYF

v_call: TRBV5-1
j_call: TRBJ2-1
clone_size: .
d_call: .
cdr3_nt: TGCGCCAGCAGCTTGGAGCACGCCACATACAATGAGCAGTTCTTC
cdr3_aa: CASSLEHATYNEQFF

v_call: TRBV29-1
j_call: TRBJ1-1
clone_size: .
d_call: .
cdr3_nt: TGCAGCGTTGATGGCTCTCGCGGGACTGAAGCTTTCTTT
cdr3_aa: CSVDGSRGTEAFF

v_call: TRBV12-3/TRBV12-4
j_call: TRBJ1-6
clone_size: few
d_call: TRBD1
cdr3_nt: TGTGCCAGCAGTTTTAGGACAGGGCGATTTTATTCACCCCTCCACTTT
cdr3_aa: CASSFRTGRFYSPLHF

v_call: TRBV7-6
j_call: TRBJ2-7
clone_size: .
d_call: TRBD2
cdr3_nt: TGTGCCAGCAGCCGGAGTAGACTAGCGGGGGGCGTTCGGTACTTC
cdr3_aa: CASSRSRLAGGVRYF

v_call: TRBV3-1
j_call: TRBJ2-5
clone_size: few
d_call: .
cdr3_nt: TGTGCCAGCAGCCAAATAGGTGCAGTATCCGAGACCCAGTACTTC
cdr3_aa: CASSQIGAVSETQYF

v_call: TRBV20-1
j_call: TRBJ1-2
clone_size: few
d_call: TRBD1
cdr3_nt: TGCAGTGCTAGGCGGACAGGGGGTTATTATGGCTACACCTTC
cdr3_aa: CSARRTGGYYGYTF

v_call: TRBV12-3/TRBV12-4
j_call: TRBJ2-5
clone_size: few
d_call: .
cdr3_nt: TGTGCCAGCAGTTTCGGGCTCCACTTAGAGACCCAGTACTTC
cdr3_aa: CASSFGLHLETQYF

v_call: TRBV12-3/TRBV12-4
j_call: TRBJ2-7
clone_size: few
d_call: TRBD2
cdr3_nt: TGTGCCAGCAGTTTTAGCGGGAGCCTTCTGGACGAGCAGTACTTC
cdr3_aa: CASSFSGSLLDEQYF

v_call: TRBV27
j_call: TRBJ2-7
clone_size: .
d_call: .
cdr3_nt: TGTGCCAGCAGTTTAACTGGGCTGGGATTCTACGAGCAGTACTTC
cdr3_aa: CASSLTGLGFYEQYF

v_call: TRBV10-3
j_call: TRBJ2-6
clone_size: few
d_call: .
cdr3_nt: TGTGCCATCAGTGATTCGGGTGAGACCAACGTCCTGACTTTC
cdr3_aa: CAISDSGETNVLTF

v_call: TRBV12-3/TRBV12-4
j_call: TRBJ2-3
clone_size: .
d_call: TRBD2
cdr3_nt: TGTGCCATCGAAGGACTAGCGGGAAACACAGATACGCAGTATTTT
cdr3_aa: CAIEGLAGNTDTQYF

v_call: TRBV7-3
j_call: TRBJ2-7
clone_size: few
d_call: .
cdr3_nt: TGTGCCAGCAGCTTAACATTCGCGGGGACTTTGGAGCAGTACTTC
cdr3_aa: CASSLTFAGTLEQYF

v_call: TRBV19
j_call: TRBJ2-3
clone_size: .
d_call: .
cdr3_nt: TGTGCCAGTAGTATGACGGGAGTGGGCACAGATACGCAGTATTTT
cdr3_aa: CASSMTGVGTDTQYF

v_call: TRBV12-3/TRBV12-4
j_call: TRBJ2-1
clone_size: .
d_call: TRBD2
cdr3_nt: TGTGCCAGCAGTCTCGGACTAGGCGGGTTCTTC
cdr3_aa: CASSLGLGGFF

v_call: TRBV4-1
j_call: TRBJ2-2
clone_size: .
d_call: .
cdr3_nt: TGCGCCAGCAGCCAGTTCAGGGCACTTAACACCGGGGAGCTGTTTTTT
cdr3_aa: CASSQFRALNTGELFF

v_call: TRBV7-3
j_call: TRBJ2-2
clone_size: few
d_call: TRBD2
cdr3_nt: TGTGCCAGCAGCTTAAGGGGACTAGATGTCACCGGGGAGCTGTTTTTT
cdr3_aa: CASSLRGLDVTGELFF

v_call: TRBV6-1
j_call: TRBJ1-2
clone_size: few
d_call: .
cdr3_nt: TGTGCCAGCAGCTCCCTAAGCGACAGCTATGGCTACACCTTC
cdr3_aa: CASSSLSDSYGYTF

v_call: TRBV27
j_call: TRBJ1-1
clone_size: .
d_call: .
cdr3_nt: TGTGCCAGCAGTGTAGGGCCCCGGCGGACTGAAGCTTTCTTT
cdr3_aa: CASSVGPRRTEAFF

v_call: TRBV18
j_call: TRBJ2-7
clone_size: many
d_call: .
cdr3_nt: TGTGCCAGCTCACCAAGGCATCACGAGCAGTACTTC
cdr3_aa: CASSPRHHEQYF

v_call: TRBV14
j_call: TRBJ1-2
clone_size: few
d_call: .
cdr3_nt: TGTGCCAGCAGCCAGGTGGCGGCTAACTATGGCTACACCTTC
cdr3_aa: CASSQVAANYGYTF

v_call: TRBV5-1
j_call: TRBJ2-2
clone_size: .
d_call: .
cdr3_nt: TGCGCCAGCACGAGGGGAAGGGACACCGGGGAGCTGTTTTTT
cdr3_aa: CASTRGRDTGELFF

v_call: TRBV20-1
j_call: TRBJ2-5
clone_size: many
d_call: .
cdr3_nt: TGCAGTGCTAGAGATTCGGGCGGTAGGGAGTTCCAAGAGACCCAGTACTTC
cdr3_aa: CSARDSGGREFQETQYF

v_call: TRBV6-1
j_call: TRBJ2-1
clone_size: many
d_call: .
cdr3_nt: TGTGCCAGCAACTCCCTTGGCTTATCCTACAATGAGCAGTTCTTC
cdr3_aa: CASNSLGLSYNEQFF

v_call: TRBV7-3
j_call: TRBJ2-5
clone_size: few
d_call: TRBD2
cdr3_nt: TGTGCCAGCAGCTCACAGGGACTAGGAATTGAGACCCAGTACTTC
cdr3_aa: CASSSQGLGIETQYF

v_call: TRBV12-3/TRBV12-4
j_call: TRBJ1-1
clone_size: few
d_call: .
cdr3_nt: TGTGCCAGCAGTTCCGGCGGCCATGAAGCTTTCTTT
cdr3_aa: CASSSGGHEAFF

v_call: TRBV6-4
j_call: TRBJ1-5
clone_size: few
d_call: TRBD1
cdr3_nt: TGTGCCAGCAGTCAGACCCCCGGGACAGGGGGAAACGTGTTCAATCAGCCCCAGCATTTT
cdr3_aa: CASSQTPGTGGNVFNQPQHF

v_call: TRBV25-1
j_call: TRBJ2-5
clone_size: few
d_call: .
cdr3_nt: TGTGCCAGCAGTGAAATGTTCGGTGGGACCCAGTACTTC
cdr3_aa: CASSEMFGGTQYF

v_call: TRBV28
j_call: TRBJ2-2
clone_size: few
d_call: TRBD2
cdr3_nt: TGTGCCAGCAGTTTGGGGCTAGCGGGAGGACAACACACCGGGGAGCTGTTTTTT
cdr3_aa: CASSLGLAGGQHTGELFF

v_call: TRBV5-1
j_call: TRBJ2-5
clone_size: .
d_call: TRBD2
cdr3_nt: TGCGCCAGCAGCTTGACGCTAGCGGGAGGGATGGAGACCCAGTACTTC
cdr3_aa: CASSLTLAGGMETQYF

v_call: TRBV5-6
j_call: TRBJ2-1
clone_size: .
d_call: TRBD2
cdr3_nt: TGTGCCAGCAGCTTGCGCGACGGGAGGGCCAGTGTTTATGAGCAGTTCTTC
cdr3_aa: CASSLRDGRASVYEQFF

v_call: TRBV29-1
j_call: TRBJ2-2
clone_size: many
d_call: .
cdr3_nt: TGCAGCGTTGAAGGGGGGTCCGGGGAGCTGTTTTTT
cdr3_aa: CSVEGGSGELFF

v_call: TRBV20-1
j_call: TRBJ2-7
clone_size: .
d_call: TRBD2
cdr3_nt: TGCAGTGCTAGGGTCCGACTAGCGGGATGGGACTACGAGCAGTACTTC
cdr3_aa: CSARVRLAGWDYEQYF

v_call: TRBV12-3/TRBV12-4
j_call: TRBJ1-1
clone_size: few
d_call: .
cdr3_nt: TGTGCCAGCATCAAGGCGGCGGCTTCGAACACTGAAGCTTTCTTT
cdr3_aa: CASIKAAASNTEAFF

v_call: TRBV6-6
j_call: TRBJ1-2
clone_size: .
d_call: .
cdr3_nt: TGTGCCAGCAGGCTGGGCCCGTTGGGGGGCTACACCTTC
cdr3_aa: CASRLGPLGGYTF

v_call: TRBV4-1
j_call: TRBJ2-2
clone_size: .
d_call: .
cdr3_nt: TGCGCCAGCAGCGACTTTGCGGGACCCCCCGGAAACGGGGAGCTGTTTTTT
cdr3_aa: CASSDFAGPPGNGELFF

v_call: TRBV15
j_call: TRBJ1-1
clone_size: .
d_call: .
cdr3_nt: TGTGCCACCAGCAGACCGGGACCTAAGAACACTGAAGCTTTCTTT
cdr3_aa: CATSRPGPKNTEAFF

v_call: TRBV5-1
j_call: TRBJ2-3
clone_size: once
d_call: .
cdr3_nt: TGCGCCAGCAGCTTGAGTTCCCGGGGCACAGATACGCAGTATTTT
cdr3_aa: CASSLSSRGTDTQYF

v_call: TRBV4-1
j_call: TRBJ2-1
clone_size: few
d_call: .
cdr3_nt: TGCGCCAGCAGCCATAGGGGGTGGGGGAATGAGCAGTTCTTC
cdr3_aa: CASSHRGWGNEQFF

v_call: TRBV12-3/TRBV12-4
j_call: TRBJ1-6
clone_size: many
d_call: .
cdr3_nt: TGTGCCAGCAGTTTTGAGACGGGAAATTCACCCCTCCACTTT
cdr3_aa: CASSFETGNSPLHF

v_call: TRBV12-3/TRBV12-4
j_call: TRBJ1-1
clone_size: .
d_call: TRBD1
cdr3_nt: TGTGCCAGCAGATCGACAGGGGGTGAAGCTTTCTTT
cdr3_aa: CASRSTGGEAFF

v_call: TRBV29-1
j_call: TRBJ2-3
clone_size: few
d_call: TRBD2
cdr3_nt: TGCAGCGTTGAACGACTAGCGGGAAACACAGATACGCAGTATTTT
cdr3_aa: CSVERLAGNTDTQYF

v_call: TRBV4-1
j_call: TRBJ2-7
clone_size: few
d_call: TRBD2
cdr3_nt: TGCGCCAGCAGCCAGAAAATCCGGGAGGCTAGCGAGGTCTACGAGCAGTACTTC
cdr3_aa: CASSQKIREASEVYEQYF

v_call: TRBV12-3/TRBV12-4
j_call: TRBJ2-2
clone_size: .
d_call: TRBD2
cdr3_nt: TGTGCCAGCAGTCTCCAGGGGAGCGGGAGGTATCCCGGGGAGCTGTTTTTT
cdr3_aa: CASSLQGSGRYPGELFF

v_call: TRBV14
j_call: TRBJ2-5
clone_size: few
d_call: .
cdr3_nt: TGTGCCAGCAGCCAAGGGTTCAGGACAGATCAAGAGACCCAGTACTTC
cdr3_aa: CASSQGFRTDQETQYF

v_call: TRBV6-1
j_call: TRBJ2-5
clone_size: .
d_call: .
cdr3_nt: TGTGCCAGCAGTGAATTGGATAGCGACCCGCAAGAGACCCAGTACTTC
cdr3_aa: CASSELDSDPQETQYF

v_call: TRBV11-2
j_call: TRBJ2-7
clone_size: few
d_call: TRBD2
cdr3_nt: TGTGCCAGCAGCCCAAGGACTAGCGGGAGCCTTAAGCAGTACTTC
cdr3_aa: CASSPRTSGSLKQYF

v_call: TRBV7-8
j_call: TRBJ2-5
clone_size: .
d_call: TRBD2
cdr3_nt: TGTGCCAGCAGCTTAGCGCTGGCGGGAGTGTTTGAGACCCAGTACTTC
cdr3_aa: CASSLALAGVFETQYF

v_call: TRBV7-2
j_call: TRBJ2-7
clone_size: many
d_call: .
cdr3_nt: TGTGCCAGCAGCTTAGAAACCTACGAGCAGTACTTC
cdr3_aa: CASSLETYEQYF

v_call: TRBV2
j_call: TRBJ2-1
clone_size: .
d_call: TRBD1
cdr3_nt: TGTGCCAGCATAAAGGGGGCAGGGGGAAGAGGCGAGCAGTTCTTC
cdr3_aa: CASIKGAGGRGEQFF